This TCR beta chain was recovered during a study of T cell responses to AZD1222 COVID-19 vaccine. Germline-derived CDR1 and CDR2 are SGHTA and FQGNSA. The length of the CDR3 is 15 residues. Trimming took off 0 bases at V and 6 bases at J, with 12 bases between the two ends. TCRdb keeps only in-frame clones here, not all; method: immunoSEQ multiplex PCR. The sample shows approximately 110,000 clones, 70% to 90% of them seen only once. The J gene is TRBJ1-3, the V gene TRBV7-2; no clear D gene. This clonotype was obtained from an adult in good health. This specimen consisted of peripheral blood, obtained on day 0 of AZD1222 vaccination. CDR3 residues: CASSLAPAVENTIYF. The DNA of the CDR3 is TGTGCCAGCAGCTTAGCTCCGGCTGTGGAAAACACCATATATTTT.